Listed below are T cell receptor beta chains from one sample, sequenced in a study of cytomegalovirus exposure and HLA in healthy donors. The data were produced by immunoSEQ multiplex PCR, yet TCRdb's version contains in-frame clones alone and is incomplete. The sample contains approximately 90,000 clones, around 96% of which appear only once. The sample taken for sequencing was PBMCs. These TCRs come from a man in his late teens or twenties in good health and CMV-seronegative. Both conserved end residues are part of each CDR3. Each record gives: J gene, clone size, D gene, V gene, CDR3 DNA, CDR3 protein. The D gene is left open where the match is weak. Clone size is stated in some rows and not others, as once, few, many or a class when expanded.

TRBJ1-5,-,TRBD1,TRBV6-5,TGTGCCAGCAGTTACTCAACAGGGGATCAGCCCCAGCATTTT,CASSYSTGDQPQHF
TRBJ2-2,-,-,TRBV5-1,TGCGCCAGCAGCCCCTACACCGGGGAGCTGTTTTTT,CASSPYTGELFF
TRBJ2-3,-,-,TRBV5-3,TGTGCCAGACTTACTTCTGTCGGGAATGACTCTAGCACAGATACGCAGTATTTT,CARLTSVGNDSSTDTQYF
TRBJ1-6,-,-,TRBV9,TGTGCCAGCAGCGCTCTCTATAATTCACCCCTCCACTTT,CASSALYNSPLHF
TRBJ1-4,-,TRBD1,TRBV18,TGTGCCAGCTCCCAAACGAGGACAGGGGACAAACTGTTTTTT,CASSQTRTGDKLFF
TRBJ2-3,-,-,TRBV4-1,TGCGCCAGCAGCTCATTGGGGGGATGGGACACAGATACGCAGTATTTT,CASSSLGGWDTDTQYF
TRBJ1-2,-,TRBD1,TRBV6-5,TGTGCCAGCAGCTGGGGACAGGGGAACTATGGCTACACCTTC,CASSWGQGNYGYTF
TRBJ1-2,-,-,TRBV6-5,TGTGCCAGCAGTCCGTACAGGGCTAACTATGGCTACACCTTC,CASSPYRANYGYTF
TRBJ1-1,-,-,TRBV7-6,TGTGCCAGCAGCTTAGAAAGCGACAGTGAAGCTTTCTTT,CASSLESDSEAFF
TRBJ2-7,-,-,TRBV6-1,TGTGCCAGCAGGAACAGCTACGAGCAGTACTTC,CASRNSYEQYF
TRBJ2-5,-,TRBD2,TRBV30,TGTGCCTGGGGTATAGCGGGAGCCCAAGAGACCCAGTACTTC,CAWGIAGAQETQYF
TRBJ2-5,-,TRBD2,TRBV4-1,TGCGCCAGCAGCCAAAGGGGCTTATTAGCGGGAGGAAGAGAGACCCAGTACTTC,CASSQRGLLAGGRETQYF
TRBJ1-1,-,TRBD1,TRBV4-3,TGCGCCAGCAGCCAAGGGACAGGGAGAGCTTTCTTT,CASSQGTGRAFF
TRBJ2-6,-,TRBD1,TRBV27,TGTGCCAGCAGTTCAACCTCCCGGACAGGGTTAATATCTGGGGCCAACGTCCTGACTTTC,CASSSTSRTGLISGANVLTF
TRBJ2-1,-,-,TRBV5-4,TGTGCCAGCAGCCCACCCCCGGGGGAGAGTTACAATGAGCAGTTCTTC,CASSPPPGESYNEQFF
TRBJ2-7,-,-,TRBV7-8,TGTGCCAGCAGCTTCGGGGAGGCCTACGAGCAGTACTTC,CASSFGEAYEQYF
TRBJ1-4,-,-,TRBV5-1,TGTGCCAGCAGCTTGGGGATGCTCAAGGGGCTTCCAACTAATGAAAAACTGTTTTTT,CASSLGMLKGLPTNEKLFF
TRBJ2-5,-,TRBD2,TRBV5-1,TGCGCCAGCAGCTTGGGAGTAGCGGGGAAACAAGAGACCCAGTACTTC,CASSLGVAGKQETQYF
TRBJ2-5,-,TRBD2,TRBV7-2,TGTGCCAGCAGCTTAGGCCGCCTAGCGGGAACCCAAGAGACCCAGTACTTC,CASSLGRLAGTQETQYF
TRBJ1-1,-,-,TRBV18,TGTGCCAGCTCACCAAGGGAGCAAGCTTTCTTT,CASSPREQAFF
TRBJ2-1,-,-,TRBV27,TGTGCCAGCAGAACCGGGACAACCTCCTACAATGAGCAGTTCTTC,CASRTGTTSYNEQFF
TRBJ2-3,-,-,TRBV28,TGTGCCAGCAGTTACCCCAGCGCTAGCACAGATACGCAGTATTTT,CASSYPSASTDTQYF
TRBJ1-2,-,-,TRBV6-5,TGTGCCAGCACGGGGGAGAAACCCTATGGCTACACCTTC,CASTGEKPYGYTF
TRBJ2-7,-,-,TRBV5-6,TGTGCCAGCAGCCAAGCACGGGGGTACGAGCAGTACTTC,CASSQARGYEQYF
TRBJ1-3,once,-,TRBV28,TGTGCCAGCAGCCCCCCAGGCGACTCTGGAAACACCATATATTTT,CASSPPGDSGNTIYF
TRBJ1-5,-,-,TRBV6-1,TGTGCCAGCAGTGAACGGGGGGCTTCTGTGCCCCAGCATTTT,CASSERGASVPQHF
TRBJ2-1,-,TRBD2,TRBV9,TGTGCCAGCAGCGTAGGAAGCGGGGGGGGCTACAATGAGCAGTTCTTC,CASSVGSGGGYNEQFF
TRBJ2-1,few,TRBD2,TRBV27,TGTGCCAGCATCCCGACTAGCCGGAGCTCCTACAATGAGCAGTTCTTC,CASIPTSRSSYNEQFF
TRBJ2-5,-,TRBD2,TRBV5-1,TGCGCCAGCAGCTTGGATAGCGGGAAGCAAGAGACCCAGTACTTC,CASSLDSGKQETQYF
TRBJ1-1,-,TRBD1,TRBV27,TGTGCCAGCAGTCCGGGACAGGCGAACACTGAAGCTTTCTTT,CASSPGQANTEAFF
TRBJ1-2,-,-,TRBV5-1,TGCGCCAGCAGCGCTGACCCGTTAGAGGTTTATGGCTACACCTTC,CASSADPLEVYGYTF
TRBJ1-5,few,-,TRBV5-1,TGCGCCAGCAGCTTGGGGGGGGACAATCAGCCCCAGCATTTT,CASSLGGDNQPQHF
TRBJ1-3,-,TRBD1,TRBV2,TGTGCCAGCAGTCCGGACAGGGGGCATCGAGGAAACACCATATATTTT,CASSPDRGHRGNTIYF
TRBJ2-1,-,TRBD2,TRBV11-3,TGTGCCAGCAGCCAAGCGGCTAGCGGATACAATGAGCAGTTCTTC,CASSQAASGYNEQFF